The present T cell receptor beta chain was sequenced within a study of T cells in Graves' hyperthyroidism and ophthalmopathy. Turning to the study itself: Peripheral blood sampling occurred at initial diagnosis, before any treatment.

Findings of the study overall: Blood shared most expanded thyroid clonotypes above 0.001. A model of 13 V-J features distinguished ophthalmopathy from stable hyperthyroidism.

Amplified TCR beta CDR3 regions derived from RNA transcripts. HTBI primers were the set used in a first-round RT-PCR of the TCR CDR3. Via MiXCR, TCRdb re-called the multiplex PCR reads, giving one row per CDR3 protein. The sample holds about 740,000 distinct CDR3 sequences, roughly 15% seen once. Based on clinical symptoms, serum thyroxine and TRAb, thyroid ultrasound and orbital computed tomography, diagnoses were reached. Germline loops: CDR1 WNHNN, CDR2 SYGVQD (reference sequence). Between the trimmed V and J ends, which lost 3 bases and 6 bases, there was a span of 14 bases. The CDR3 is 15 amino acids. With respect to this clonotype: Its target is not known.

The sample comprised blood. This chain connects TRBV10-1 to TRBJ1-4; D is perhaps TRBD1 (5 bases). This receptor was identified in a woman aged 18 to 35 with Graves' hyperthyroidism. In DNA form, the CDR3 reads TGCGCCAGCAGTGACAGGGAGGCTGAGCATGAAAAACTGTTTTTT. Its protein is CASSDREAEHEKLFF.